The 9 T cell receptor beta chains reported below all come from one sample, sequenced in a study of cytomegalovirus exposure and HLA in healthy donors. PCR involved 60 Vbeta and 13 Jbeta primers. Some clones are missing from TCRdb's copy, which holds only in-frame ones; the method was immunoSEQ multiplex PCR. The sample holds 100,000 to 150,000 clones; over 60% are singletons and the top ten take 1.5% to 2.5%. The material sequenced was PBMCs. The receptors here all came from a man aged 45-65 years in good health and CMV-seronegative.

The rearrangement uses TRBV19 and TRBJ1-5; 7 bases match TRBD1. Germline CDR1 LNHDA, CDR2 SQIVND (reference sequence). This CDR3 has 14 amino acids. The trim removed 6 bases at V and 6 bases at J, leaving 8 bases unmatched. The CDR3 protein is CASSPGQEFQPQHF. In nucleotides, the CDR3 is TGTGCCAGTAGCCCCGGACAGGAATTTCAGCCCCAGCATTTT.

This clone was detected once. V and J are TRBV5-1 and TRBJ2-1; weak D call: TRBD1 (5 bases). The germline V gene has CDR1 SGHRS and CDR2 YFSETQ. Trimming removed 0 bases from V and 6 bases from J, with 10 bases in between. The CDR3 extends over 14 amino acids. CDR3 sequence: CASSLGGGTNEQFF. CDR3 coding DNA: TGCGCCAGCAGCTTGGGGGGCGGAACCAATGAGCAGTTCTTC.

The rearrangement links TRBV4-1 to TRBJ2-1; weak D call: TRBD1 (6 bases). Germline V gives CDR1 MGHRA, CDR2 YSYEKL. Trimming removed 0 bases at V and 4 bases at J, with 13 bases between. The CDR3 is 16 amino acids. CDR3 loop: CASSQDGQPSYNEQFF. The DNA for the CDR3 is TGCGCCAGCAGCCAAGACGGACAGCCTTCTTACAATGAGCAGTTCTTC.

The V call is TRBV18, the J call TRBJ2-3; D possibly corresponds to TRBD1 (5 bases). Germline V gene sequence: CDR1 KGHSH, CDR2 LQKENI. This CDR3 contains 15 residues. V was clipped by 0 bases and J by 5 bases, with 12 bases between them. The chain's CDR3 is CASSPPETTGDTQYF. The DNA of the CDR3 is TGTGCCAGCTCACCACCGGAGACAACAGGAGATACGCAGTATTTT.

This clone has just a few counts. The chain couples TRBV29-1 to TRBJ1-5, with D perhaps matching TRBD1 (5 bases). The CDR3 extends over 14 amino acids. V was clipped by 4 bases and J by 3 bases, with 13 bases between them. CDR1 is SQVTM and CDR2 is ANQGSEA in the germline V gene. The CDR3 DNA follows: TGCAGCGTTGTCGTGGGGCAGTCCAATCAGCCCCAGCATTTT. It encodes CSVVVGQSNQPQHF.

This clone was detected only once. The CDR3 DNA reads TGCGCCAGCAGCGCCCCACCCGGGACTAGCGGGGGGCGTGAGACCCAGTACTTC. It is translated as CASSAPPGTSGGRETQYF. The genes are TRBV5-1 and TRBJ2-5, with 15 positions matching TRBD2. Germline-derived CDR1 and CDR2 are SGHRS and YFSETQ. Trimming at V came to 4 bases and at J to 5 bases, leaving 12 bases not matched to a gene. The CDR3 length is 18 residues.

This chain uses TRBV4-1 with TRBJ2-3, with D possibly being TRBD1 (6 bases). The CDR3 has 17 amino acids. The V end was cut by 3 bases, the J end by 7 bases, with 23 bases between. Germline V gene lookup returns CDR1 MGHRA and CDR2 YSYEKL. CDR3 DNA sequence: TGCGCCAGCAGCCATCCGCTGAGAGGGGGAAGGGAAAATACGCAGTATTTT. Its protein product is CASSHPLRGGRENTQYF.

The chain is built from TRBV5-8 and TRBJ1-2; 9 bases line up with TRBD1. The CDR3 covers 14 residues. V lost 3 bases to trimming and J lost 5 bases; unmatched junction nucleotides: 5. Germline V gives CDR1 SGHTS, CDR2 YDEGEE. CDR3: CASSSTGGGYGYTF. The CDR3, as DNA: TGTGCCAGCAGCTCTACAGGGGGCGGGTATGGCTACACCTTC.

V and J are TRBV19 and TRBJ2-1; 10 bases map to TRBD2. Germline assignment: CDR1 LNHDA and CDR2 SQIVND (reference sequence). CDR3 length: 16 amino acids. The ends lost 3 bases at V and 3 bases at J; junction bases unmatched: 5. Here the CDR3 DNA reads TGTGCCAGTAGTATCCCCGGGACTAGCGACTACAATGAGCAGTTCTTC. This encodes CASSIPGTSDYNEQFF.